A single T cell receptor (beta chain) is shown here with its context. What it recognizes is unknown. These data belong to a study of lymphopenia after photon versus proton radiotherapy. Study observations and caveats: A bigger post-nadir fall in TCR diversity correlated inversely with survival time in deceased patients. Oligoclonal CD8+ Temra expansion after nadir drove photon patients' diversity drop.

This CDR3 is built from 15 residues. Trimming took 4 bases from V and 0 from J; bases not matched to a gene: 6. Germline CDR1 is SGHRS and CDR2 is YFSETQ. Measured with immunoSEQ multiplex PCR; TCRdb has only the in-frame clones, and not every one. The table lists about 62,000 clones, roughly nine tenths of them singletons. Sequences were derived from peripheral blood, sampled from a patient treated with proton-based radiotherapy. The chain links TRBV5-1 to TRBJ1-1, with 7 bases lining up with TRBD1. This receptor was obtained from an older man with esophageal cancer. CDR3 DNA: TGCGCCAGCAGCATAAGGGGACAGTTGAACACTGAAGCTTTCTTT. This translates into CASSIRGQLNTEAFF.